Each of the 4 T cell receptor beta chains below was sequenced from the same sample in a study of spatial heterogeneity in lung cancer. Noted time point: sample taken at primary tumor resection. TCRdb analysed the 5' RACE reads with MiXCR anew, one entry per CDR3 protein. This table has tens of thousands of distinct CDR3 sequences, about 7% appearing once. The starting material was PBMCs, obtained at surgery. The receptors were gathered from a female donor with early-stage non-small cell lung cancer.

The CDR3: CSARVGGLYGYTF. In DNA form, the CDR3 reads TGCAGTGCTAGAGTGGGGGGACTATATGGCTACACCTTC. This chain joins TRBV20-1 and TRBJ1-2; perhaps TRBD1 as D (5 bases). Germline V lookup: CDR1 DFQATT, CDR2 SNEGSKA (reference sequence). CDR3 length: 13 amino acids. Trimming pared 1 base from V and 5 bases from J, leaving 11 bases between.

The chain is built from TRBV12-3 or TRBV12-4 and TRBJ1-2, with D uncertain. The CDR3 is 15 amino acids. V gave up 6 bases and J gave up 7 bases, with 21 bases separating them. The DNA for the CDR3 is TGTGCCAGCAGCCTTCGAGGGCGAGCGGAAGGTGGCTACACCTTC. Translation: CASSLRGRAEGGYTF.

This clonotype was recorded many times. The rearrangement uses TRBV5-1 and TRBJ2-3; D is possibly TRBD2 (5 bases). V was trimmed by 3 bases and J by 2 bases, leaving 10 bases between them. CDR1 is SGHRS and CDR2 is YFSETQ in the germline V gene. The CDR3 extends over 14 amino acids. CDR3 DNA: TGCGCCAGCAGCTCGGGGATGTTCACAGATACGCAGTATTTT. Translated, it gives CASSSGMFTDTQYF.

This chain uses TRBV19 with TRBJ2-3; D remains ambiguous. V was clipped by 5 bases and J by 2 bases, with 5 bases between them. This CDR3 region has 12 residues. In germline, CDR1 is LNHDA, CDR2 SQIVND (reference sequence). The CDR3 DNA sequence: TGTGCCAGTAGTGCCCTCACAGATACGCAGTATTTT. Translated, it gives CASSALTDTQYF.